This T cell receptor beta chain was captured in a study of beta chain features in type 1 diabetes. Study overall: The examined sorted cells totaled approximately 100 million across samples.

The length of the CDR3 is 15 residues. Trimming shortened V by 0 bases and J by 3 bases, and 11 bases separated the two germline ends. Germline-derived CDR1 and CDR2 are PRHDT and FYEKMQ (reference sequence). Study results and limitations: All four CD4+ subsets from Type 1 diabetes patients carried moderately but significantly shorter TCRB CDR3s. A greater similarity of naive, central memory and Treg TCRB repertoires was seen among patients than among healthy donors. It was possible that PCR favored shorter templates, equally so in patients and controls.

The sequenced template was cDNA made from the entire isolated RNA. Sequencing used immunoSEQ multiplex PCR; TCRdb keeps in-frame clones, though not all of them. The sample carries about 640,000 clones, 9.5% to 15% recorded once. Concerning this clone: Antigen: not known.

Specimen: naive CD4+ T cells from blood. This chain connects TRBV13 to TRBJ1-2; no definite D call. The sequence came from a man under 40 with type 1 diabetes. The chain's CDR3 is CASSLGGQNHYGYTF. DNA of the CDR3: TGTGCCAGCAGCTTAGGAGGGCAGAACCACTATGGCTACACCTTC.